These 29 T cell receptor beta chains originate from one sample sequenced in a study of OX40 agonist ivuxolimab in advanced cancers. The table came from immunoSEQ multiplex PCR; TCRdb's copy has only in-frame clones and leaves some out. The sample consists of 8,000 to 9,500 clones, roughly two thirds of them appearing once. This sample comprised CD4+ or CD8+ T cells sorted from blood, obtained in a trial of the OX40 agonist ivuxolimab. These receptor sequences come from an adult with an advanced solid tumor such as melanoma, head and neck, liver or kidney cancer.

DNA for the CDR3: TGTGCCAGCAGTGATACAGGGACTTCGGACGAGCAGTACTTC. It codes for CASSDTGTSDEQYF. The chain has TRBV6-1 and TRBJ2-7; D may match TRBD1 or TRBD2 (6 bases each). The CDR3 sequence is 14 residues long. Germline CDR1 is MNHNS and CDR2 is SASEGT. V lost 3 bases and J lost 5, with 14 bases in between.

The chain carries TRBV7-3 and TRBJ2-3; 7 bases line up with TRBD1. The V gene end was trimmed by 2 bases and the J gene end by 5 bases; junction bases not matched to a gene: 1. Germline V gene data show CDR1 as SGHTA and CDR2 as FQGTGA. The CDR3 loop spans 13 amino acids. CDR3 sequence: CASSLDRVDTQYF. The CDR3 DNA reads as TGTGCCAGCAGCTTAGACAGGGTAGATACGCAGTATTTT.

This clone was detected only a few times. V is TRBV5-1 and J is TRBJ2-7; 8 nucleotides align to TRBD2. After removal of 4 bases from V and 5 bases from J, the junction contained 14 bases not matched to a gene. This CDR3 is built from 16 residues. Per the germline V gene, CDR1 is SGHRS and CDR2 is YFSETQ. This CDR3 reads CASSLWDRDGRDEQYF. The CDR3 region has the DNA TGCGCCAGCAGCCTGTGGGACCGGGACGGGAGGGACGAGCAGTACTTC. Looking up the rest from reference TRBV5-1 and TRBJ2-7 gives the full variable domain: KAGVTQTPRYLIKTRGQQVTLSCSPISGHRSVSWYQQTPGQGLQFLFEYFSETQRNKGNFPGRFSGRQFSNSRSEMNVSTLELGDSALYLCASSLWDRDGRDEQYFGPGTRLTVT.

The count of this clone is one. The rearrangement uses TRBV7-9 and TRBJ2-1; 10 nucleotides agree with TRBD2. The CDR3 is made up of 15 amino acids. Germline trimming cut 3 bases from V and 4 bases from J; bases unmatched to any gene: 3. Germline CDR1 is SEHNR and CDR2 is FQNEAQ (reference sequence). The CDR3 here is CASSFGLAEYNEQFF. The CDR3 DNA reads TGTGCCAGCAGCTTTGGACTAGCGGAGTACAATGAGCAGTTCTTC.

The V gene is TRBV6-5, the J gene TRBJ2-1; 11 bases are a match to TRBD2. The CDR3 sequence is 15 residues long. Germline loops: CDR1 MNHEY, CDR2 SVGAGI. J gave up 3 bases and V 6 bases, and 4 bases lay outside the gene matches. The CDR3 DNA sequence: TGTGCCAGCAGACTCGGGACTAGCGGCTACAATGAGCAGTTCTTC. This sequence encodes CASRLGTSGYNEQFF.

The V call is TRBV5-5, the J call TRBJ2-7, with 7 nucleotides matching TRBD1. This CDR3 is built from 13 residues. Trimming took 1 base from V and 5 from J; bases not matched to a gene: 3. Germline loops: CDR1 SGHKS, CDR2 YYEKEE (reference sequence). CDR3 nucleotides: TGTGCCAGCAGCTTGATAGGGGGCCACGAGCAGTACTTC. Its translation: CASSLIGGHEQYF.

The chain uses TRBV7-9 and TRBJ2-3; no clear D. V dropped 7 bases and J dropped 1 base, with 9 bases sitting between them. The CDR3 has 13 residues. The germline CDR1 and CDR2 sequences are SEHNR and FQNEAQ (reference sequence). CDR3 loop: CASNALRTDTQYF. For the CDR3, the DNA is TGTGCCAGCAACGCCCTGCGCACAGATACGCAGTATTTT.

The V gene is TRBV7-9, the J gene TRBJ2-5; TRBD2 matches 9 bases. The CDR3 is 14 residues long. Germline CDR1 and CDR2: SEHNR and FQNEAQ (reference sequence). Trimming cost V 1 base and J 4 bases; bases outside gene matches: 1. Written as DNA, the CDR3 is TGTGCCAGCAGCTTAGTACTAGCGGGAGAGACCCAGTACTTC. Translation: CASSLVLAGETQYF. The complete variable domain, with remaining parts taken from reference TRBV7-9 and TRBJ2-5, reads DTGVSQNPRHKITKRGQNVTFRCDPISEHNRLYWYRQTLGQGPEFLTYFQNEAQLEKSRLLSDRFSAERPKGSFSTLEIQRTEQGDSAMYLCASSLVLAGETQYFGPGTRLLVL.

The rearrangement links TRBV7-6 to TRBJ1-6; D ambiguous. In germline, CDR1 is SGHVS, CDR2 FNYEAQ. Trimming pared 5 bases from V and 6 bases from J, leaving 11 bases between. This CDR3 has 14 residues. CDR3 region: CASSPGQTNSPLHF. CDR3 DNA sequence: TGTGCCAGCAGCCCCGGCCAGACTAATTCACCCCTCCACTTT.

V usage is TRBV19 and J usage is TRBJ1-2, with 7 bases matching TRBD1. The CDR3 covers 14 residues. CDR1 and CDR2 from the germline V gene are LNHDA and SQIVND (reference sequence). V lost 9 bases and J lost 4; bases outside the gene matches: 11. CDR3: CASETFTGAYGYTF. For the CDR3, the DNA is TGTGCCAGCGAGACTTTCACAGGGGCCTATGGCTACACCTTC.

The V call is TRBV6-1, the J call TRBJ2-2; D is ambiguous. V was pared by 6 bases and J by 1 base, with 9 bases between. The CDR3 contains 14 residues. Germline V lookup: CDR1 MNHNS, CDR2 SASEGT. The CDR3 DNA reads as TGTGCCAGCAGAGGTTGGATGAACACCGGGGAGCTGTTTTTT. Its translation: CASRGWMNTGELFF.

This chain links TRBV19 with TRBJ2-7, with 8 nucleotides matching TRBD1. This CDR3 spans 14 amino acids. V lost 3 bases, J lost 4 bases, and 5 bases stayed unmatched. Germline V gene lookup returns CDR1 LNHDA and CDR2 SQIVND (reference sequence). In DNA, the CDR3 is TGTGCCAGTAGTATGACAGGGGCCAGTTACGAGCAGTACTTC. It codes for CASSMTGASYEQYF.

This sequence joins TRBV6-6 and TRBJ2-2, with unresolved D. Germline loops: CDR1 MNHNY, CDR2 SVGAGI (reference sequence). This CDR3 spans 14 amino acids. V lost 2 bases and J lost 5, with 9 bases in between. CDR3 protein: CASSYLQTTGELFF. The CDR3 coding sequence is TGTGCCAGCAGTTACCTACAGACTACCGGGGAGCTGTTTTTT.

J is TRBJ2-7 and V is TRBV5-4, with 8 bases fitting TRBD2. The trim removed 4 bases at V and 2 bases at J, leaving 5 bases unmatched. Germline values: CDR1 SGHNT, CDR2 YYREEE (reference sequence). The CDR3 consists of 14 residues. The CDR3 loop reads CASSPIAGPYEQYF. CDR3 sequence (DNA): TGTGCCAGCAGCCCCATAGCGGGACCCTACGAGCAGTACTTC. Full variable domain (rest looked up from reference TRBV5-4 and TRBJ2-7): ETGVTQSPTHLIKTRGQQVTLRCSSQSGHNTVSWYQQALGQGPQFIFQYYREEENGRGNFPPRFSGLQFPNYSSELNVNALELDDSALYLCASSPIAGPYEQYFGPGTRLTVT.

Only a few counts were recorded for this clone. The CDR3 here is CASSSQGNTQYF. CDR3 sequence (DNA): TGTGCCAGCAGCTCCCAGGGAAATACGCAGTATTTT. The chain joins TRBV7-2 to TRBJ2-3; the D gene is possibly TRBD1 (5 bases). CDR1 is SGHTA and CDR2 is FQGNSA in the germline V gene. This CDR3 region has 12 residues. V was clipped by 4 bases and J by 7 bases, with 9 bases between them.

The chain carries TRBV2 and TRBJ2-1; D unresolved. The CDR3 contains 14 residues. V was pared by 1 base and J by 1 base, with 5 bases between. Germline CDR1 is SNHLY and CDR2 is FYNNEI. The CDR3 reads CASSEETSYNEQFF. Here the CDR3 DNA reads TGTGCCAGCAGTGAAGAAACTTCCTACAATGAGCAGTTCTTC.

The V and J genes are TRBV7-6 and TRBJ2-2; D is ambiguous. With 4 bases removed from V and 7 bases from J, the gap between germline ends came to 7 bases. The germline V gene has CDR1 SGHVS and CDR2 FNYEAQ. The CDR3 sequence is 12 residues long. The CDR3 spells CASSSLGGELFF. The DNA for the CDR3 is TGTGCCAGCAGCTCCCTGGGCGGGGAGCTGTTTTTT. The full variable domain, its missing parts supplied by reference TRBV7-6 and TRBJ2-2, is GAGVSQSPRYKVTKRGQDVALRCDPISGHVSLYWYRQALGQGPEFLTYFNYEAQQDKSGLPNDRFSAERPEGSISTLTIQRTEQRDSAMYRCASSSLGGELFFGEGSRLTVL.

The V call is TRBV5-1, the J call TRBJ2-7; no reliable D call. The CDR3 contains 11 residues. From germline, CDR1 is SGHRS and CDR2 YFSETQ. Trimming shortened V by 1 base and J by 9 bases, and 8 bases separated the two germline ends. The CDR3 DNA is TGCGCCAGCAGCTTGACTGGGGTGCAGTACTTC. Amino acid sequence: CASSLTGVQYF.

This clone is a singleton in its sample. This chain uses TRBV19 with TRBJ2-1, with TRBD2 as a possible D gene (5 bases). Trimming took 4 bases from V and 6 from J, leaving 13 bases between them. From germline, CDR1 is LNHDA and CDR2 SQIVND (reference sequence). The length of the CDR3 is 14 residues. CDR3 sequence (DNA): TGTGCCAGTAGTAACCTAGCTGCTTTCAATGAGCAGTTCTTC. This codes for CASSNLAAFNEQFF.

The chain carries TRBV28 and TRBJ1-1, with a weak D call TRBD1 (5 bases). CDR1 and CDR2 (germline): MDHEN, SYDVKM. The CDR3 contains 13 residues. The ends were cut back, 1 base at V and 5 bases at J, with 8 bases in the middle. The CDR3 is CASSLFSGTEAFF. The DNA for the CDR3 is TGTGCCAGCAGTTTATTCTCAGGGACTGAAGCTTTCTTT.

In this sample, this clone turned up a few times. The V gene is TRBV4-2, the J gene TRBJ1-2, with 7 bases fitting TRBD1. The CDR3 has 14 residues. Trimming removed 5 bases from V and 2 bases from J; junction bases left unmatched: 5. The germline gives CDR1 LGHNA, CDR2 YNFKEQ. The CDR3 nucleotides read TGTGCCAGCAGCAGCCCGGGACAGAACTATGGCTACACCTTC. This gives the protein CASSSPGQNYGYTF.

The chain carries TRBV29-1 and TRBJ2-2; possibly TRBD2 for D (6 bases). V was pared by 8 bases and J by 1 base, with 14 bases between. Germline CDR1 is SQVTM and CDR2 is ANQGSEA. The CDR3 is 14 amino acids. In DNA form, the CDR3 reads TGCAGCTCTGTCATGGGGGGGAACACCGGGGAGCTGTTTTTT. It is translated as CSSVMGGNTGELFF.

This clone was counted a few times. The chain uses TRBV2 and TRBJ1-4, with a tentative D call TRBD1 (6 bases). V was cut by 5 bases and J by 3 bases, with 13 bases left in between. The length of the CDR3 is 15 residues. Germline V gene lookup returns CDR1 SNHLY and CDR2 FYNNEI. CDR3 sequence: CASSLGGVSNEKLFF. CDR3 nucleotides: TGTGCCAGCAGTTTAGGGGGTGTCTCTAATGAAAAACTGTTTTTT.

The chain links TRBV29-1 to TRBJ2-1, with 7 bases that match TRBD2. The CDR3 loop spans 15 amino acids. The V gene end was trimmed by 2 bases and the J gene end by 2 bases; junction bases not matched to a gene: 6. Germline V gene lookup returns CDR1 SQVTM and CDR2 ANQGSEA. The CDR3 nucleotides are TGCAGCGTTGAAATGGGGGGGGAGACCTACAATGAGCAGTTCTTC. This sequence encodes CSVEMGGETYNEQFF.

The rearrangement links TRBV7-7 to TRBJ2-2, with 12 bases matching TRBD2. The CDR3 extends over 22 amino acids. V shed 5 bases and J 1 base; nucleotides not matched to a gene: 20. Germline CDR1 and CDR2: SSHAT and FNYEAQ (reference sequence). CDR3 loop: CASSPRGVWRTSGDLNTGELFF. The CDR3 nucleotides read TGTGCCAGCAGCCCGCGAGGCGTGTGGAGGACTAGCGGGGACCTGAACACCGGGGAGCTGTTTTTT.

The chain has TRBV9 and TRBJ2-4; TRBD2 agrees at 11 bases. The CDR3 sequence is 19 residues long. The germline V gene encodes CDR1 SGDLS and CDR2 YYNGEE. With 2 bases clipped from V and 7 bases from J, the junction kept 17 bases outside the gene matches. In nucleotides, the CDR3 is TGTGCCAGCAGCGTTGGGACTAGCGGAAAACCGGATCCCCGGAACATTCAGTACTTC. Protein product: CASSVGTSGKPDPRNIQYF.

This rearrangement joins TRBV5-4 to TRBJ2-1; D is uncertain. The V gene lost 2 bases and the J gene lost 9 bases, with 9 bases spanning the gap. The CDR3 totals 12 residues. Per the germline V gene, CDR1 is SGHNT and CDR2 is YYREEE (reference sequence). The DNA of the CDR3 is TGTGCCAGCAGCTTAGGCCGGACTGAGCAGTTCTTC. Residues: CASSLGRTEQFF.

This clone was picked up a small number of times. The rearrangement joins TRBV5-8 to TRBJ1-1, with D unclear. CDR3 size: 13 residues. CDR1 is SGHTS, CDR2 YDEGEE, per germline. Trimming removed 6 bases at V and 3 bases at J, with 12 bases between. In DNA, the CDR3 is TGTGCCAGCATTATGGGTTTTCACACTGAAGCTTTCTTT. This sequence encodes CASIMGFHTEAFF.

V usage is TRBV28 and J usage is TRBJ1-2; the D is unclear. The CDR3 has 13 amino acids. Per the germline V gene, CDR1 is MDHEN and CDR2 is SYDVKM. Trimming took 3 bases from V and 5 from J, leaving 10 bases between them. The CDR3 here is CASSFMDGYGYTF. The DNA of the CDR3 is TGTGCCAGCAGTTTTATGGACGGGTATGGCTACACCTTC.